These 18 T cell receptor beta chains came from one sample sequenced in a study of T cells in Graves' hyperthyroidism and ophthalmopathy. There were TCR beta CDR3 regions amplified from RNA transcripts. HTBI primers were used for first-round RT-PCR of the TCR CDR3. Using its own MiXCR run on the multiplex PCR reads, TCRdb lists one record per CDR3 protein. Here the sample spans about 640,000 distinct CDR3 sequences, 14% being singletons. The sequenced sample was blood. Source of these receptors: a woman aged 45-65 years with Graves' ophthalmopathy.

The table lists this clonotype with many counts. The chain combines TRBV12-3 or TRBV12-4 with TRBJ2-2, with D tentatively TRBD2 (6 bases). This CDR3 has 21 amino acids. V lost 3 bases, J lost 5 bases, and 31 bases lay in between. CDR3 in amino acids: CASSFGSSWRAGSGGTGELFF. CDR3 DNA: TGTGCCAGCAGTTTCGGGTCTTCATGGAGGGCCGGTAGCGGTGGTACCGGGGAGCTGTTTTTT.

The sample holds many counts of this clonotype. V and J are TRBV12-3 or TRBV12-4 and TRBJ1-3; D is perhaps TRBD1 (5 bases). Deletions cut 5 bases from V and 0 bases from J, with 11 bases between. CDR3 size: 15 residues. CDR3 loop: CASSRDGTSGNTIYF. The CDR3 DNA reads TGTGCCAGCAGTCGGGACGGGACCTCTGGAAACACCATATATTTT.

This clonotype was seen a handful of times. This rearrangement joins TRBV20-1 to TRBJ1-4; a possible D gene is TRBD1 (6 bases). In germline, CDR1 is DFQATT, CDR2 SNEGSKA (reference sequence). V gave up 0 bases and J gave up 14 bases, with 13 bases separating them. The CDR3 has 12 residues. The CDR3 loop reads CSARDEGHSLFF. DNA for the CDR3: TGCAGTGCTAGAGACGAGGGACACAGTCTGTTTTTT.

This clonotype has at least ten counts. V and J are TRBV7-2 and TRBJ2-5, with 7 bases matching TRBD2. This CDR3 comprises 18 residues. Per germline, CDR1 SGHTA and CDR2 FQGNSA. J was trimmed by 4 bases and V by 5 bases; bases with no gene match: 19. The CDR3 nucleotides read TGTGCCAGCAGCCCCGTACGGGCCGGGGGAGGGATCGGAGAGACCCAGTACTTC. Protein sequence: CASSPVRAGGGIGETQYF.

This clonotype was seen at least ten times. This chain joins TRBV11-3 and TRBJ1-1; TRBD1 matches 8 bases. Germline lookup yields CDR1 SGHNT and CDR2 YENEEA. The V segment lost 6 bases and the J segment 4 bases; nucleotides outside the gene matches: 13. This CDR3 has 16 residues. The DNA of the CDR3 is TGTGCCAGCAGGCCCAGGGACAGGAGCAAGTTCACTGAAGCTTTCTTT. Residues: CASRPRDRSKFTEAFF.

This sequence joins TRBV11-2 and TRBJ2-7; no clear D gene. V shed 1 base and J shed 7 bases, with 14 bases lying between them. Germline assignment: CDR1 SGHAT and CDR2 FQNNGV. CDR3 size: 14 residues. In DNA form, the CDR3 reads TGTGCCAGCAGCTTAGTTGTCCTCCTAGGAGAGCAGTACTTC. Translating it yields CASSLVVLLGEQYF.

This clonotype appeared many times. The CDR3 protein is CASSGWGTEAFF. The CDR3 bases are TGTGCCAGCAGCGGCTGGGGCACTGAAGCTTTCTTT. This chain uses TRBV11-2 with TRBJ1-1; D not resolved. The CDR3 spans 12 residues. Germline loops: CDR1 SGHAT, CDR2 FQNNGV. The V end was cut by 5 bases, the J end by 4 bases, with 8 bases between.

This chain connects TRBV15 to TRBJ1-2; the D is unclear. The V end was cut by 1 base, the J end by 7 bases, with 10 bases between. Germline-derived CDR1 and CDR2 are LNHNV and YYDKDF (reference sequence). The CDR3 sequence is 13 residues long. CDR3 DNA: TGTGCCACCAGCAGAGTCGGGTTAGGTGGCTACACCTTC. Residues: CATSRVGLGGYTF.

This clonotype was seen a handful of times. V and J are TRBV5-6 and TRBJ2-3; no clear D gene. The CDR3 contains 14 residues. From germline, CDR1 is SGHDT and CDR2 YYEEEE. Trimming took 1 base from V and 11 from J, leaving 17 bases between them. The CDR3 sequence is CASSLMGPGPEQYF. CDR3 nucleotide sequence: TGTGCCAGCAGCTTGATGGGCCCAGGTCCGGAGCAGTATTTT. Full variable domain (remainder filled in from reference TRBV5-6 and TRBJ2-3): DAGVTQSPTHLIKTRGQQVTLRCSPKSGHDTVSWYQQALGQGPQFIFQYYEEEERQRGNFPDRFSGHQFPNYSSELNVNALLLGDSALYLCASSLMGPGPEQYFGPGTRLTVL.

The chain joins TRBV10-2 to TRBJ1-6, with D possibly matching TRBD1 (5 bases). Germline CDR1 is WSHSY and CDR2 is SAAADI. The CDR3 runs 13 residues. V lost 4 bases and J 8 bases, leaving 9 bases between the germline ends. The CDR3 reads CASSAGGDSPLHF. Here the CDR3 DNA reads TGCGCCAGCAGTGCGGGGGGTGATTCACCCCTCCACTTT.

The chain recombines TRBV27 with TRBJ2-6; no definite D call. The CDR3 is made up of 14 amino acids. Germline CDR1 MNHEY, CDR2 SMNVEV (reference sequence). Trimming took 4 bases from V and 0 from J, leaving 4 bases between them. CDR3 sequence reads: CASSSHSGANVLTF. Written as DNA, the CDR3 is TGTGCCAGCAGTTCCCACTCTGGGGCCAACGTCCTGACTTTC. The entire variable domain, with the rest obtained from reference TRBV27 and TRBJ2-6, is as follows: EAQVTQNPRYLITVTGKKLTVTCSQNMNHEYMSWYRQDPGLGLRQIYYSMNVEVTDKGDVPEGYKVSRKEKRNFPLILESPSPNQTSLYFCASSSHSGANVLTFGAGSRLTVL.

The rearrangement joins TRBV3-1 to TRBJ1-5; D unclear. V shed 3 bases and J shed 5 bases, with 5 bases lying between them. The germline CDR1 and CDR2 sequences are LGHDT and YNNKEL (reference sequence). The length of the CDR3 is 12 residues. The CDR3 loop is CASSHKDQPQHF. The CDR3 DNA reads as TGTGCCAGCAGCCACAAAGATCAGCCCCAGCATTTT.

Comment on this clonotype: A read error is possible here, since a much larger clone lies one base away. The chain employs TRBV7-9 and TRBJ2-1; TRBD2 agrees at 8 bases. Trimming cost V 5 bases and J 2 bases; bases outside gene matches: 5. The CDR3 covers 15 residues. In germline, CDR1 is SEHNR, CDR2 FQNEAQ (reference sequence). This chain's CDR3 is CASSDPGLAYNEQFF. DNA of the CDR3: TGTGCCAGCAGCGATCCGGGACTAGCCTACAATGAGCAGTTCTTC.

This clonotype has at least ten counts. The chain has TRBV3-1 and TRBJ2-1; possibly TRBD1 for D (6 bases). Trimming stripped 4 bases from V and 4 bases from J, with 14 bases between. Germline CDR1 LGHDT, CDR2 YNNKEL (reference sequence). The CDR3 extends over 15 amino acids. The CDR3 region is CASSPRGGDYNEQFF. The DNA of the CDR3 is TGTGCCAGCAGCCCCCGAGGGGGAGATTACAATGAGCAGTTCTTC.

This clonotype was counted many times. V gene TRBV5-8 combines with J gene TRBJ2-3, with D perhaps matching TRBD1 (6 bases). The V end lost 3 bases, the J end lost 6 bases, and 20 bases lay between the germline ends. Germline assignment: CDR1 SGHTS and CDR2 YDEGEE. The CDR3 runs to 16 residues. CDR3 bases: TGTGCCAGCAGCTCTCACAGGGTACCTAGCAGGGATACGCAGTATTTT. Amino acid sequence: CASSSHRVPSRDTQYF. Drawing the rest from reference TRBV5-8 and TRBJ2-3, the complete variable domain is EAGVTQSPTHLIKTRGQQATLRCSPISGHTSVYWYQQALGLGLQFLLWYDEGEERNRGNFPPRFSGRQFPNYSSELNVNALELEDSALYLCASSSHRVPSRDTQYFGPGTRLTVL.

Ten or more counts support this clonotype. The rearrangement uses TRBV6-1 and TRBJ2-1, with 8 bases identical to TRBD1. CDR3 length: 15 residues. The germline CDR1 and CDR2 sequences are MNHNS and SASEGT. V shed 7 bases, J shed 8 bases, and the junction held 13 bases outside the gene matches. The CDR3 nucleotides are TGTGCCAGCACCAAGACAGGGGAAGGCACTGATGAGCAGTTCTTC. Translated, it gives CASTKTGEGTDEQFF.

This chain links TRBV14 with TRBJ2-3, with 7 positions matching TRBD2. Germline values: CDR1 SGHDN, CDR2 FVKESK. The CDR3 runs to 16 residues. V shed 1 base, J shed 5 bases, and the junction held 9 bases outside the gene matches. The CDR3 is CASSQVGGRAQDTQYF. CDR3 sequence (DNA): TGTGCCAGCAGCCAAGTGGGTGGGAGGGCCCAAGATACGCAGTATTTT.

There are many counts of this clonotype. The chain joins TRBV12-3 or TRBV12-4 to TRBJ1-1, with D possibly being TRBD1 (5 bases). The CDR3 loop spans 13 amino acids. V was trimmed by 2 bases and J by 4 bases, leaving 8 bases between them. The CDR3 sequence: CASSLMGGTEAFF. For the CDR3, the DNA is TGTGCCAGCAGTTTAATGGGGGGCACTGAAGCTTTCTTT.